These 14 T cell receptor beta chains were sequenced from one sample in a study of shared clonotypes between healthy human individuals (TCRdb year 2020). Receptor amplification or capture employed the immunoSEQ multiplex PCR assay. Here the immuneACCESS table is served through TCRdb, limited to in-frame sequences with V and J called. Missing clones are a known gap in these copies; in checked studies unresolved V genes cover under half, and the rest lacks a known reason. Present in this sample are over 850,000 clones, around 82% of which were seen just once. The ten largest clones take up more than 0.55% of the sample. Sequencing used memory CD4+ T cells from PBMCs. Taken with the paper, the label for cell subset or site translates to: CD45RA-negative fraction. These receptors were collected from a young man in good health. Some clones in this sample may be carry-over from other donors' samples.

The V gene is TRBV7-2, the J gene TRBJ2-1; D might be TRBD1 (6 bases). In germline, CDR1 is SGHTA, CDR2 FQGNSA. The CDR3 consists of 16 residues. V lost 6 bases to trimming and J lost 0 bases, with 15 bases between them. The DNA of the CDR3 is TGTGCCAGCAGTTCAGGGGTGCTCAGCTCCTACAATGAGCAGTTCTTC. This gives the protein CASSSGVLSSYNEQFF.

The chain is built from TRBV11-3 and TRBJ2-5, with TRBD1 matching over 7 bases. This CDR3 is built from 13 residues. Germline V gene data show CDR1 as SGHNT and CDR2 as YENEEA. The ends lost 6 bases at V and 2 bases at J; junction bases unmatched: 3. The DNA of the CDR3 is TGTGCCAGCAGTCCAGGGGGTCAAGAGACCCAGTACTTC. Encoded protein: CASSPGGQETQYF.

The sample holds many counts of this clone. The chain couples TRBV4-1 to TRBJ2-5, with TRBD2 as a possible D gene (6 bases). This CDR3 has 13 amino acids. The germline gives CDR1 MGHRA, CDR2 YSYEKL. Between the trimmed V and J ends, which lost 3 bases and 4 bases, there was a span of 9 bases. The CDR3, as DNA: TGCGCCAGCAGCCAGACAGCGGGAGAGACCCAGTACTTC. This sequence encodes CASSQTAGETQYF.

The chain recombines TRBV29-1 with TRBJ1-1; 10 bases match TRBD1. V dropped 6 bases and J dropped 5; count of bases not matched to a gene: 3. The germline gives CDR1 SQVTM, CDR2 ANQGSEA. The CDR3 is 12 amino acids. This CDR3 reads CSVLGQGTEAFF. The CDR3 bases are TGCAGCGTGTTGGGACAGGGGACTGAAGCTTTCTTT.

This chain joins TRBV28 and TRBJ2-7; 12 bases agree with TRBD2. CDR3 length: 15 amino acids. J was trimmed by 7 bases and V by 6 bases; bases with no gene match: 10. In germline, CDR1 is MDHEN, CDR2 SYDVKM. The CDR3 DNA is TGTGCCAGCAGGATACTAGCGGGAGGAATGTGGGAGCAGTACTTC. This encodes CASRILAGGMWEQYF.

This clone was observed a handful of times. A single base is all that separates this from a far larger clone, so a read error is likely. CDR3 protein: CASSFGPDTQYF. CDR3 bases: TGTGCCAGCAGCTTCGGCCCAGATACGCAGTATTTT. The rearrangement joins TRBV5-6 to TRBJ2-3; D remains ambiguous. The length of the CDR3 is 12 residues. Trimming took 2 bases from V and 4 from J, leaving 5 bases between them. Germline lookup yields CDR1 SGHDT and CDR2 YYEEEE.

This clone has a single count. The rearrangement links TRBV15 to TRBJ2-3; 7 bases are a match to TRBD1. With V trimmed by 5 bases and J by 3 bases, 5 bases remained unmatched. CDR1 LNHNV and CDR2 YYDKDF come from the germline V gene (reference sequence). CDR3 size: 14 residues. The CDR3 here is CATSRGGRTDTQYF. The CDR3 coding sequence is TGTGCCACCAGCCGAGGGGGCAGAACAGATACGCAGTATTTT.

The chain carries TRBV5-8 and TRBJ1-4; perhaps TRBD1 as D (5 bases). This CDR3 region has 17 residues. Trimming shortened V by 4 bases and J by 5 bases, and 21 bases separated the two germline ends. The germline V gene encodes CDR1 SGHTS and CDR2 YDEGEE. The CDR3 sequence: CASSARDINRRNEKLFF. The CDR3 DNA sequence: TGTGCCAGCAGCGCCAGGGATATTAATCGAAGGAATGAAAAACTGTTTTTT.

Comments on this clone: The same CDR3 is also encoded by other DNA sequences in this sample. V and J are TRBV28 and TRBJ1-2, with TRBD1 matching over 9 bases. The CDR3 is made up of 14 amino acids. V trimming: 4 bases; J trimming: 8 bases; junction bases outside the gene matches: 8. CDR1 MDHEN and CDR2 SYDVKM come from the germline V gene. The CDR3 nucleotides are TGTGCCAGCAGTTCCGGGACAGGGTCGCGGGGCTACACCTTC. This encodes CASSSGTGSRGYTF.

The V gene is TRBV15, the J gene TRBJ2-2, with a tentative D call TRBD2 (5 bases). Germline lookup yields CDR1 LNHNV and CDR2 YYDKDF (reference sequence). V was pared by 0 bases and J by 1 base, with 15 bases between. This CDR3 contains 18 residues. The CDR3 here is CATSRDWDTGMNTGELFF. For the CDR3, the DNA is TGTGCCACCAGCAGAGATTGGGATACGGGGATGAACACCGGGGAGCTGTTTTTT.

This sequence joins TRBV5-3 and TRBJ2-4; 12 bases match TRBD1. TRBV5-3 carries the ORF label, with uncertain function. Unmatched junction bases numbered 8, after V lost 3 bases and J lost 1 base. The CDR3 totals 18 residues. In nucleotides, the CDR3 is TGTGCCAGAAGCTCAGGGACAGGGGGCTTTATGGCCAAAAACATTCAGTACTTC. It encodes CARSSGTGGFMAKNIQYF.

The CDR3 sequence: CASSLSVGGSTDTQYF. CDR3 DNA: TGTGCCAGCAGTTTATCGGTGGGAGGGAGCACAGATACGCAGTATTTT. V is TRBV27 and J is TRBJ2-3, with 7 bases aligning to TRBD2. Germline V gene data show CDR1 as MNHEY and CDR2 as SMNVEV (reference sequence). The CDR3 covers 16 residues. V was clipped by 0 bases and J by 0 bases; unmatched bases: 3.

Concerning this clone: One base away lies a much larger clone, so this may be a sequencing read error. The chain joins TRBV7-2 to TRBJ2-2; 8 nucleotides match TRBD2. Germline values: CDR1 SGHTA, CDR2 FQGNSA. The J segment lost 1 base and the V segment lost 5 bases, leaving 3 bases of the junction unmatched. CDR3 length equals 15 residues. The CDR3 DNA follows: TGTGCCAGCAGCCGTACTAGCGGGAACACCGGGGAGCTGTTTTTT. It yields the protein CASSRTSGNTGELFF.

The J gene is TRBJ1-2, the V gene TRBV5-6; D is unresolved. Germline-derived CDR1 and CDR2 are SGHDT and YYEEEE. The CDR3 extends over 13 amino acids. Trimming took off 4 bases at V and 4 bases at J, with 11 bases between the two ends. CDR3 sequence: CASSQTGSYGYTF. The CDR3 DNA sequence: TGTGCCAGCAGCCAGACCGGCAGCTATGGCTACACCTTC.